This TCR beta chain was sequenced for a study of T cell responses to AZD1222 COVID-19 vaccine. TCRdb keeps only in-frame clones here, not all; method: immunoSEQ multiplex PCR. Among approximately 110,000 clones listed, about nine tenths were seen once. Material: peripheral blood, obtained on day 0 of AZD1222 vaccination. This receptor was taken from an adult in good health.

The CDR3 protein is CASSLLLDWAKNIQYF. As DNA, the CDR3 is TGTGCCAGCAGCTTGTTGCTGGACTGGGCCAAAAACATTCAGTACTTC. The V call is TRBV5-5, the J call TRBJ2-4, with TRBD2 as a possible D gene (5 bases). The CDR3 has 16 residues. V lost 1 base and J lost 1, with 12 bases in between. Germline loops: CDR1 SGHKS, CDR2 YYEKEE (reference sequence). Together with reference TRBV5-5 and TRBJ2-4, the CDR3 gives the full variable domain: DAGVTQSPTHLIKTRGQQVTLRCSPISGHKSVSWYQQVLGQGPQFIFQYYEKEERGRGNFPDRFSARQFPNYSSELNVNALLLGDSALYLCASSLLLDWAKNIQYFGAGTRLSVL.